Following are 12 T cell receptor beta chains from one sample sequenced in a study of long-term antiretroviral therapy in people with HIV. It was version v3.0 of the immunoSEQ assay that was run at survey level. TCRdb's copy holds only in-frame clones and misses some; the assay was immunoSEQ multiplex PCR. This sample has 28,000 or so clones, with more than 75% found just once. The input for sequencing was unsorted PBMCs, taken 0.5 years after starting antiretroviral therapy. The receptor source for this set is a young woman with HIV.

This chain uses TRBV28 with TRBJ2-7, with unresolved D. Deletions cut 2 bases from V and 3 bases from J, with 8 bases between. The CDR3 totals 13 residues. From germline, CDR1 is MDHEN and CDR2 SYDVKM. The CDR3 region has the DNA TGTGCCAGCAGTTTAGAAATGGGCTACGAGCAGTACTTC. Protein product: CASSLEMGYEQYF.

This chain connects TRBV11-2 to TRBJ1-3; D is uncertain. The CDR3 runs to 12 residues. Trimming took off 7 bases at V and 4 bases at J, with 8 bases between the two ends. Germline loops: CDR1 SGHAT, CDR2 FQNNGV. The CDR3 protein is CASKLNGNTIYF. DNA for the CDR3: TGTGCCAGCAAGCTTAACGGAAACACCATATATTTT. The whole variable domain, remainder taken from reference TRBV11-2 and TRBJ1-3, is EAGVAQSPRYKIIEKRQSVAFWCNPISGHATLYWYQQILGQGPKLLIQFQNNGVVDDSQLPKDRFSAERLKGVDSTLKIQPAKLEDSAVYLCASKLNGNTIYFGEGSWLTVV.

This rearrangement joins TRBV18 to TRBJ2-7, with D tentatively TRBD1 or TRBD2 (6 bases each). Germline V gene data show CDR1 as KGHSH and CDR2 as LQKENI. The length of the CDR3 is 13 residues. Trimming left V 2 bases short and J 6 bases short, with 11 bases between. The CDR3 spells CASSPVEGGEQYF. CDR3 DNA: TGTGCCAGCTCACCAGTTGAGGGGGGCGAGCAGTACTTC.

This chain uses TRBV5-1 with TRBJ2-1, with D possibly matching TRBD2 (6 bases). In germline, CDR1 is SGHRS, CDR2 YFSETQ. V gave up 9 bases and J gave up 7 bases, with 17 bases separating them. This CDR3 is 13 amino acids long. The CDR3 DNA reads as TGCGCCACCCGGGACTTTGGCATGAATGAGCAGTTCTTC. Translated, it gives CATRDFGMNEQFF.

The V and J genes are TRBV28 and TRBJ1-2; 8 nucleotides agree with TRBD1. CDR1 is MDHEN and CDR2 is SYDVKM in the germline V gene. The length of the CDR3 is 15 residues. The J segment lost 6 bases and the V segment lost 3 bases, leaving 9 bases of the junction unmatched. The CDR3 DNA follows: TGTGCCAGCAGTTTTTCCGGAGACAGGGGTAATGGCTACACCTTC. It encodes CASSFSGDRGNGYTF.

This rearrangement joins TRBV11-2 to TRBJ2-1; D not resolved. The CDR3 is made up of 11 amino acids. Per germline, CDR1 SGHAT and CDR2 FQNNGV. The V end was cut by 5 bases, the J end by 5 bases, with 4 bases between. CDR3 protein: CASSLNNEQFF. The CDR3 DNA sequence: TGTGCCAGCAGCCTAAACAATGAGCAGTTCTTC.

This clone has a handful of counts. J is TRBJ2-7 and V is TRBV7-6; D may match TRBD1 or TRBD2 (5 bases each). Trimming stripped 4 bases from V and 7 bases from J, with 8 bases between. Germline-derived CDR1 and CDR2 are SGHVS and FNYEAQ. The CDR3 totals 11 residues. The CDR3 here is CASSSGREQYF. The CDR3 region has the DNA TGTGCCAGCAGCTCGGGACGTGAGCAGTACTTC.

The CDR3 DNA follows: TGTGCCAGCAGCTTACGGGGTATCGACTATGGCTACACCTTC. Translated: CASSLRGIDYGYTF. The chain joins TRBV5-8 to TRBJ1-2; D remains ambiguous. V was shortened by 2 bases and J by 3 bases, with 11 bases between the two germline ends. The CDR3 totals 14 residues. Looked up from germline, CDR1 is SGHTS and CDR2 is YDEGEE.

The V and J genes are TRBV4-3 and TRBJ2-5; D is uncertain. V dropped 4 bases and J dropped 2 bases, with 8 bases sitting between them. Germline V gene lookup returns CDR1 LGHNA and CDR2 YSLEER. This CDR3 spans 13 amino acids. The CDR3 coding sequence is TGCGCCAGCAGCCTGCAGGTGCAAGAGACCCAGTACTTC. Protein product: CASSLQVQETQYF.

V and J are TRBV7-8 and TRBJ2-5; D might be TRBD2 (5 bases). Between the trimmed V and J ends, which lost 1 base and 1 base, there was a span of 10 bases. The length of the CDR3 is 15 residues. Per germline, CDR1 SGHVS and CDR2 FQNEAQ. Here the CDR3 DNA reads TGTGCCAGCAGCTTAGGGGGAGACTCCCAAGAGACCCAGTACTTC. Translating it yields CASSLGGDSQETQYF. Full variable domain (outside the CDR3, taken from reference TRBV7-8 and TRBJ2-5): GAGVSQSPRYKVAKRGQDVALRCDPISGHVSLFWYQQALGQGPEFLTYFQNEAQLDKSGLPSDRFFAERPEGSVSTLKIQRTQQEDSAVYLCASSLGGDSQETQYFGPGTRLLVL.

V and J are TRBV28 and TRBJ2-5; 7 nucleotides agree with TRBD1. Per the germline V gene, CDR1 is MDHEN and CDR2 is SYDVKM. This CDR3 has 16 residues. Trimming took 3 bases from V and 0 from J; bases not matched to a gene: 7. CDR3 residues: CASSFSAGGNQETQYF. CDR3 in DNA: TGTGCCAGCAGTTTTTCAGCAGGGGGAAACCAAGAGACCCAGTACTTC. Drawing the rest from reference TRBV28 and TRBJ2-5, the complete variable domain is DVKVTQSSRYLVKRTGEKVFLECVQDMDHENMFWYRQDPGLGLRLIYFSYDVKMKEKGDIPEGYSVSREKKERFSLILESASTNQTSMYLCASSFSAGGNQETQYFGPGTRLLVL.

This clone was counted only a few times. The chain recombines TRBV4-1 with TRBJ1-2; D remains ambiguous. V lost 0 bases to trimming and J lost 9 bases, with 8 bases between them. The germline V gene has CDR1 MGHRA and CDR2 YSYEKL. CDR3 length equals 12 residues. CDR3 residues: CASSQDLASYTF. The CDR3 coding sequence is TGCGCCAGCAGCCAAGATCTGGCCAGCTACACCTTC.